The 21 T cell receptor beta chains below were found in one sample sequenced in a study of early T cells in non-severe SARS-CoV-2 infection. TCRdb used MiXCR to reprocess the 5' RACE reads, holding one entry per CDR3 protein. The sample holds around 60,000 distinct CDR3 sequences, 20% seen once. This specimen consisted of whole blood, obtained at baseline. Receptors originate from an adult who was a healthcare worker with PCR-confirmed SARS-CoV-2 infection or an uninfected control (not recorded which).

The table lists this clonotype with a few counts. The chain links TRBV29-1 to TRBJ2-3, with 10 bases matching TRBD2. Germline V gives CDR1 SQVTM, CDR2 ANQGSEA. This CDR3 spans 14 amino acids. Unmatched junction bases numbered 4, after V lost 6 bases and J lost 1 base. CDR3 DNA: TGCAGCGTGGGTACTAGCGGGGGCACAGATACGCAGTATTTT. Translated, it gives CSVGTSGGTDTQYF.

There are many counts of this clonotype. The chain uses TRBV12-3 or TRBV12-4 and TRBJ2-3; D gene uncertain. V lost 6 bases to trimming and J lost 3 bases, with 7 bases between them. The CDR3 length is 12 residues. The CDR3 reads CASSPGTDTQYF. The CDR3, as DNA: TGTGCCAGCAGCCCTGGAACAGATACGCAGTATTTT.

This chain links TRBV4-1 with TRBJ1-1; D may be TRBD1 (5 bases). The CDR3 is 14 amino acids. V shed 0 bases and J shed 7 bases, with 12 bases lying between them. The germline V gene encodes CDR1 MGHRA and CDR2 YSYEKL. CDR3 sequence (DNA): TGCGCCAGCAGCCAAGATGGTCGGCAGGGTGAAGCTTTCTTT. This gives the protein CASSQDGRQGEAFF.

The rearrangement links TRBV30 to TRBJ1-2; D gene uncertain. Germline loops: CDR1 GTSNPN, CDR2 SVGIG (reference sequence). This CDR3 has 16 amino acids. V gave up 0 bases and J gave up 1 base, with 15 bases separating them. The CDR3 here is CAWSVRGRSLNYGYTF. As DNA, the CDR3 is TGTGCCTGGAGTGTACGTGGGAGAAGCCTTAACTATGGCTACACCTTC.

The chain joins TRBV6-4 to TRBJ1-1; no clear D. The CDR3 has 14 amino acids. The ends were cut back, 6 bases at V and 4 bases at J, with 15 bases in the middle. Germline CDR1 reads MRHNA; CDR2 reads SNTAGT. As DNA, the CDR3 is TGTGCCAGCAGGAGCGACGGTTCTGGCACTGAAGCTTTCTTT. Protein product: CASRSDGSGTEAFF.

The CDR3 sequence: CASSSRQEGIEAFF. The CDR3 DNA is TGTGCCAGCAGCTCACGACAGGAGGGTATTGAAGCTTTCTTT. The rearrangement links TRBV6-6 to TRBJ1-1, with a tentative D call TRBD1 (6 bases). The CDR3 is 14 residues long. The germline V gene encodes CDR1 MNHNY and CDR2 SVGAGI (reference sequence). Deletions cut 6 bases from V and 7 bases from J, with 18 bases between.

A few counts support this clonotype. V is TRBV19 and J is TRBJ2-3; D perhaps matches TRBD2 (5 bases). Between the trimmed V and J ends, which lost 8 bases and 5 bases, there was a span of 14 bases. The CDR3 is 13 amino acids. Germline CDR1 reads LNHDA; CDR2 reads SQIVND (reference sequence). For the CDR3, the DNA is TGTGCCAGTTCGCCCGCCCGGGGAGATACGCAGTATTTT. Translating it yields CASSPARGDTQYF.

Ten or more counts support this clonotype. The J gene is TRBJ1-1, the V gene TRBV7-6; D might be TRBD1 (6 bases). The CDR3 totals 14 residues. V dropped 5 bases and J dropped 0 bases, with 10 bases sitting between them. Germline values: CDR1 SGHVS, CDR2 FNYEAQ. CDR3 loop: CASSPGQLNTEAFF. The CDR3, as DNA: TGTGCCAGCAGCCCCGGACAGCTGAACACTGAAGCTTTCTTT.

This rearrangement joins TRBV3-1 to TRBJ1-6, with no clear D. Trimming left V 0 bases short and J 7 bases short, with 4 bases between. CDR1 is LGHDT and CDR2 is YNNKEL in the germline V gene (reference sequence). The length of the CDR3 is 13 residues. CDR3 residues: CASSQDFNSPLHF. CDR3 DNA: TGTGCCAGCAGCCAAGATTTCAATTCACCCCTCCACTTT.

The chain recombines TRBV5-1 with TRBJ2-7, with no clear D. The germline gives CDR1 SGHRS, CDR2 YFSETQ. V was pared by 1 base and J by 0 bases, with 11 bases between. The CDR3 runs 15 residues. In nucleotides, the CDR3 is TGCGCCAGCAGCTTGAACAGACCTAGCTCCTACGAGCAGTACTTC. Translation gives CASSLNRPSSYEQYF. The full variable domain, with the rest looked up from reference TRBV5-1 and TRBJ2-7, is KAGVTQTPRYLIKTRGQQVTLSCSPISGHRSVSWYQQTPGQGLQFLFEYFSETQRNKGNFPGRFSGRQFSNSRSEMNVSTLELGDSALYLCASSLNRPSSYEQYFGPGTRLTVT.

The V gene is TRBV6-2 or TRBV6-3, the J gene TRBJ2-1; 9 positions match TRBD1. The CDR3 is 12 residues long. J was trimmed by 16 bases and V by 6 bases; bases with no gene match: 10. Germline assignment: CDR1 MNHEY and CDR2 SVGEGT. CDR3 bases: TGTGCCAGCAGGGAACCGGGACAGGGCGGATTCTTC. Its translation is CASREPGQGGFF.

CDR3 loop: CASSAGGSNQPQHF. The DNA for the CDR3 is TGCGCCAGCAGCGCGGGGGGTTCCAATCAGCCCCAGCATTTT. V usage is TRBV4-1 and J usage is TRBJ1-5; possible D gene TRBD1, 5 bases. Germline assignment: CDR1 MGHRA and CDR2 YSYEKL. The CDR3 sequence is 14 residues long. Trimming took off 5 bases at V and 3 bases at J, with 11 bases between the two ends.

This clonotype was picked up a small number of times. The V and J genes are TRBV4-1 and TRBJ2-7; D is possibly TRBD1 or TRBD2 (5 bases each). Trimming left V 2 bases short and J 7 bases short, with 15 bases between. The CDR3 consists of 14 residues. Germline loops: CDR1 MGHRA, CDR2 YSYEKL. The CDR3, as DNA: TGCGCCAGCAGCCAACCTACAGGTGGAGGTGAGCAGTACTTC. This codes for CASSQPTGGGEQYF.

The chain joins TRBV10-3 to TRBJ2-5; TRBD1 matches at 9 bases. The V gene's germline CDR1 is ENHRY and CDR2 SYGVKD. The CDR3 is made up of 14 amino acids. J gave up 2 bases and V 7 bases, and 5 bases lay outside the gene matches. The DNA of the CDR3 is TGTGCCATCAACACCGGGACAGGGCAAGAGACCCAGTACTTC. Translating it yields CAINTGTGQETQYF.

The chain carries TRBV29-1 and TRBJ2-1, with D hard to call. The length of the CDR3 is 15 residues. V was pared by 4 bases and J by 4 bases, with 17 bases between. The germline V gene has CDR1 SQVTM and CDR2 ANQGSEA. CDR3 bases: TGCAGCGTTGGGGAAGAAATGGTGGGTTACAATGAGCAGTTCTTC. This sequence encodes CSVGEEMVGYNEQFF.

J is TRBJ2-3 and V is TRBV4-1, with a possible D match to TRBD1 (7 bases). The CDR3 loop spans 15 amino acids. The germline gives CDR1 MGHRA, CDR2 YSYEKL. V gave up 2 bases and J gave up 4 bases, with 13 bases separating them. CDR3 residues: CASSQSQGEADTQYF. As DNA, the CDR3 is TGCGCCAGCAGCCAAAGCCAGGGGGAGGCAGATACGCAGTATTTT.

This clonotype was observed a few times. This chain links TRBV7-8 with TRBJ2-3; D remains unclear. Trimming took 3 bases from V and 3 from J, leaving 4 bases between them. CDR1 and CDR2 (germline): SGHVS, FQNEAQ. The CDR3 extends over 12 amino acids. CDR3 sequence reads: CASSFQTDTQYF. The CDR3 bases are TGTGCCAGCAGCTTTCAGACAGATACGCAGTATTTT.

This clonotype was detected only a few times. This chain links TRBV29-1 with TRBJ1-1; TRBD1 aligns across 7 bases. This CDR3 region has 12 residues. Trimming at V came to 8 bases and at J to 2 bases, leaving 5 bases not matched to a gene. CDR1 and CDR2 from the germline V gene are SQVTM and ANQGSEA. CDR3 sequence (DNA): TGCAGCACCGGGACAGCCAACACTGAAGCTTTCTTT. This translates into CSTGTANTEAFF.

The CDR3 DNA reads as TGCAGTGCTAGAGGTGAAGCGGGGGCAACCTCCTACGAGCAGTACTTC. Protein product: CSARGEAGATSYEQYF. The chain uses TRBV20-1 and TRBJ2-7; TRBD2 aligns across 8 bases. The CDR3 length is 16 residues. Unmatched junction bases numbered 8, after V lost 1 base and J lost 0 bases. Germline V gene data show CDR1 as DFQATT and CDR2 as SNEGSKA (reference sequence).

This chain joins TRBV30 and TRBJ1-2; no clear D gene. V lost 4 bases and J lost 2, with 8 bases in between. The V gene's germline CDR1 is GTSNPN and CDR2 SVGIG (reference sequence). The CDR3 extends over 12 amino acids. In nucleotides, the CDR3 is TGTGCCTGGAAGGTAGTAAACTATGGCTACACCTTC. Translated, it gives CAWKVVNYGYTF.

This clonotype has a handful of counts. This chain uses TRBV6-1 with TRBJ1-1; no clear D. Germline V gene lookup returns CDR1 MNHNS and CDR2 SASEGT. V gave up 6 bases and J gave up 10 bases, with 18 bases separating them. The CDR3 totals 13 residues. The CDR3 here is CASRKPLGPRAFF. CDR3 bases: TGTGCCAGCAGGAAGCCCCTAGGTCCCCGAGCTTTCTTT.